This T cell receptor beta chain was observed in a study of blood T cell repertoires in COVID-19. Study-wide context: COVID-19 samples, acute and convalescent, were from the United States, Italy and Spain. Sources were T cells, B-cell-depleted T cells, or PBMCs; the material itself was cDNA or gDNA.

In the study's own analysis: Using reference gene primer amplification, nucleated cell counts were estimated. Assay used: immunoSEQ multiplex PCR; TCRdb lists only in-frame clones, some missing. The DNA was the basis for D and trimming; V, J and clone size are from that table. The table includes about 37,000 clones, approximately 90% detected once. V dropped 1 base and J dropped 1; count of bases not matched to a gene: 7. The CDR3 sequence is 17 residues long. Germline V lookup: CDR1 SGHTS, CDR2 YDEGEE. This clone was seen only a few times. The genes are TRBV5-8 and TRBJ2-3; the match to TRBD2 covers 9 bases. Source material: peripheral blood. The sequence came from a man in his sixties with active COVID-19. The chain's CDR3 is CASSLSASGDRTDTQYF. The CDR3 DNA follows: TGTGCCAGCAGCTTGTCGGCTAGCGGGGACCGCACAGATACGCAGTATTTT.